The sample holds one count of the clone carrying this TCR beta chain. Its antigen is not known. Measured with immunoSEQ multiplex PCR; TCRdb has only the in-frame clones, and not every one. The repertoire holds 2.5 million or so clones, about 92% seen once, with over 0.12% in the top ten. The data were obtained in a study of shared clonotypes between healthy human individuals. Broader study findings: Across subsets, estimated richness was generally greater for naive than for memory populations. It was expected that sequencing depth would affect clonotype sharing among donors.

V gave up 3 bases and J gave up 4 bases, with 15 bases separating them. The germline V gene encodes CDR1 KGHSH and CDR2 LQKENI. The CDR3 consists of 15 residues. The sequenced sample was naive CD4+ T cells sorted from blood. This sample's subset: CD45RA+ positively selected. The V call is TRBV18, the J call TRBJ1-1, with a weak D call TRBD1 (6 bases). This TCR was recovered from a man between 18 and 29 years old in good health. The CDR3 sequence is CASSPGQQGPTEAFF. DNA for the CDR3: TGTGCCAGCTCACCGGGCCAGCAGGGGCCCACTGAAGCTTTCTTT.